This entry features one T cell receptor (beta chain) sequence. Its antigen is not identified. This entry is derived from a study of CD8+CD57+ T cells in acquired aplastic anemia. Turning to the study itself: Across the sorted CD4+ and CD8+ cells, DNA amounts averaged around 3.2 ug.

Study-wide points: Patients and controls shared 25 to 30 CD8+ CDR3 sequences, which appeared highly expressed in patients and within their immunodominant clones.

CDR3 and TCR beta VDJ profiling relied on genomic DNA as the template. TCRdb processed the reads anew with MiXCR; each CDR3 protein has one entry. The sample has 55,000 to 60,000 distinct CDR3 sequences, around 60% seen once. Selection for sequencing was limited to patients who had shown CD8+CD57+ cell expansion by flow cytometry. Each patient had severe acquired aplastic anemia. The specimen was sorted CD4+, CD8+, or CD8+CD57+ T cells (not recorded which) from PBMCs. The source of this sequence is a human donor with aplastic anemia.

DNA of the CDR3: TGTGCCTGGAGTATAGGGACAGGGAGCCGCACTGAAGCTTTCTTT. Translated: CAWSIGTGSRTEAFF. The chain joins TRBV30 to TRBJ1-1; TRBD1 agrees at 9 bases. V shed 2 bases and J 4 bases; nucleotides not matched to a gene: 8. Germline CDR1 GTSNPN, CDR2 SVGIG (reference sequence). This CDR3 is built from 15 residues.